One sample yielded the 14 T cell receptor beta chains listed below, sequenced in a study of T cell repertoires in cytomegalovirus infection. No antigen has been identified for these receptors. TCRdb independently ran MiXCR on the reads; one entry per CDR3 protein. Found here are some 560,000 distinct CDR3 sequences, almost 40% of them singletons; the top ten hold 48%. Sequenced material: cultured PBMCs, taken from culture after CMV antigen stimulation. These receptors originate from a human donor in good health (CMV status not recorded). Some clones in this sample may be carry-over from other donors' samples.

This clonotype was found a few times. The chain uses TRBV4-3 and TRBJ1-2; D is possibly TRBD1 (6 bases). CDR1 and CDR2 from the germline V gene are LGHNA and YSLEER. The CDR3 loop spans 15 amino acids. Trimming left V 0 bases short and J 4 bases short, with 12 bases between. DNA for the CDR3: TGCGCCAGCAGCCAAGATCGCACGGGGGCCTATGGCTACACCTTC. Translation: CASSQDRTGAYGYTF.

V is TRBV7-6 and J is TRBJ2-2; no reliable D call. Germline assignment: CDR1 SGHVS and CDR2 FNYEAQ. The CDR3 has 14 amino acids. Trimming left V 0 bases short and J 6 bases short, with 8 bases between. The CDR3 spells CASSLARSPGELFF. The CDR3 DNA is TGTGCCAGCAGCTTAGCACGGTCTCCCGGGGAGCTGTTTTTT.

The chain recombines TRBV25-1 with TRBJ2-2, with 10 bases aligning to TRBD1. The germline CDR1 and CDR2 sequences are MGHDK and SYGVNS. After removal of 1 base from V and 5 bases from J, the junction contained 7 bases not matched to a gene. This CDR3 is built from 17 residues. The CDR3 here is CASSESTGTGVTGELFF. CDR3 in DNA: TGTGCCAGCAGTGAATCAACCGGGACAGGGGTAACCGGGGAGCTGTTTTTT.

This clonotype was observed at least ten times. The gene calls are TRBV7-2 and TRBJ2-7; a weak D match, TRBD1 (5 bases). Deletions cut 5 bases from V and 3 bases from J, with 11 bases between. Germline V gene data show CDR1 as SGHTA and CDR2 as FQGNSA. The CDR3 is 13 residues long. CDR3 in amino acids: CASSRTRLYEQYF. The CDR3 DNA is TGTGCCAGCAGCCGGACACGTCTCTACGAGCAGTACTTC.

This chain connects TRBV20-1 to TRBJ2-5, with 9 bases matching TRBD2. Per the germline V gene, CDR1 is DFQATT and CDR2 is SNEGSKA (reference sequence). V was pared by 6 bases and J by 9 bases, with 14 bases of the junction left unmatched. The CDR3 is made up of 14 amino acids. CDR3 DNA sequence: TGCAGTGCCCCGTTTAGCGGGGGACCAGGGGCCCAGTACTTC. Protein sequence: CSAPFSGGPGAQYF.

The V gene is TRBV28, the J gene TRBJ1-1; D call uncertain. In germline, CDR1 is MDHEN, CDR2 SYDVKM. Trimming shortened V by 3 bases and J by 6 bases, and 11 bases separated the two germline ends. The CDR3 contains 13 residues. The CDR3 DNA reads TGTGCCAGCAGTTTGCCAGTAGGGCCTGAAGCTTTCTTT. It yields the protein CASSLPVGPEAFF.

The chain has TRBV20-1 and TRBJ2-5, with 7 nucleotides matching TRBD2. J was trimmed by 2 bases and V by 5 bases; bases with no gene match: 8. Per germline, CDR1 DFQATT and CDR2 SNEGSKA (reference sequence). CDR3 size: 14 residues. DNA for the CDR3: TGCAGTGCTGTGATGGGACTATTGCAAGAGACCCAGTACTTC. Encoded protein: CSAVMGLLQETQYF.

This clonotype was counted only a few times. This sequence joins TRBV12-3 or TRBV12-4 and TRBJ2-1; 10 bases line up with TRBD2. V shed 6 bases and J 9 bases; nucleotides not matched to a gene: 8. CDR3 length: 14 residues. This chain's CDR3 is CASSNPSGRSEQFF. The CDR3 bases are TGTGCCAGCAGCAACCCTAGCGGGAGAAGTGAGCAGTTCTTC.

V usage is TRBV6-5 and J usage is TRBJ2-2; 7 nucleotides match TRBD1. The V segment lost 1 base and the J segment 0 bases; nucleotides outside the gene matches: 2. This CDR3 has 16 residues. The germline V gene has CDR1 MNHEY and CDR2 SVGAGI. The chain's CDR3 is CASSYLGGSNTGELFF. Here the CDR3 DNA reads TGTGCCAGCAGTTACTTAGGGGGCTCGAACACCGGGGAGCTGTTTTTT.

In this sample, this clonotype turned up a few times. This rearrangement joins TRBV4-2 to TRBJ1-5; weak D call: TRBD1 (6 bases). The CDR3 is made up of 15 amino acids. V was cut by 2 bases and J by 4 bases, with 12 bases left in between. The germline CDR1 and CDR2 sequences are LGHNA and YNFKEQ. The CDR3 nucleotides are TGTGCCAGCAGCCAAAACAGGGATAGGAATCAGCCCCAGCATTTT. This translates into CASSQNRDRNQPQHF.

This clonotype was observed a handful of times. The chain joins TRBV20-1 to TRBJ1-6, with 8 bases identical to TRBD1. This CDR3 contains 12 residues. Germline-derived CDR1 and CDR2 are DFQATT and SNEGSKA (reference sequence). Trimming at V came to 5 bases and at J to 12 bases, leaving 6 bases not matched to a gene. The CDR3 loop is CSAVQGAEPLHF. For the CDR3, the DNA is TGCAGTGCTGTTCAGGGGGCGGAACCCCTCCACTTT.

This clonotype was picked up a small number of times. The rearrangement links TRBV7-9 to TRBJ1-1; 8 positions agree with TRBD1. The germline V gene has CDR1 SEHNR and CDR2 FQNEAQ (reference sequence). V lost 4 bases to trimming and J lost 8 bases; unmatched junction nucleotides: 6. The CDR3 length is 13 residues. DNA for the CDR3: TGTGCCAGCAGCTGGGGGACAGGCTACGAAGCTTTCTTT. Translating it yields CASSWGTGYEAFF.

The chain recombines TRBV25-1 with TRBJ2-7, with 12 bases matching TRBD2. This CDR3 is 18 amino acids long. The trim removed 7 bases at V and 0 bases at J, leaving 13 bases unmatched. CDR1 MGHDK and CDR2 SYGVNS come from the germline V gene. CDR3 bases: TGTGCCAGCAAACCCCCTTGGGCTAGCGGGAGGGACTCCTACGAGCAGTACTTC. Translation: CASKPPWASGRDSYEQYF.

This chain uses TRBV7-2 with TRBJ2-3, with 7 nucleotides matching TRBD2. This CDR3 has 12 amino acids. The V gene end was trimmed by 5 bases and the J gene end by 4 bases; junction bases not matched to a gene: 0. Germline V CDR1 and CDR2: SGHTA, FQGNSA. CDR3 nucleotides: TGTGCCAGCAGCGGGGGGGCAGATACGCAGTATTTT. It codes for CASSGGADTQYF.